The 27 T cell receptor beta chains in this list originate from one sample, sequenced in a study of lymphopenia after photon versus proton radiotherapy (dated 2019 in TCRdb). Libraries were constructed by the immunoSEQ multiplex PCR assay. This immuneACCESS table, as held by TCRdb, lists in-frame sequences with V and J called but not all clones. Of the missing ones, under half trace to an unresolved V gene in checked studies; the others have no known cause. The table for this sample lists about 160,000 clones; less than 90% of them were counted only once. In total, the top ten clones hold around 5% of the sample. Material: peripheral blood, obtained from a patient treated with photon-based radiotherapy. The receptors come from a man aged 45 to 65 with gastric cancer.

There are a few counts of this clone. This chain connects TRBV10-1 to TRBJ1-5; 9 bases line up with TRBD1. Germline loops: CDR1 WNHNN, CDR2 SYGVQD (reference sequence). Trimming removed 0 bases from V and 5 bases from J; junction bases left unmatched: 8. This CDR3 contains 17 residues. CDR3 amino acids: CASSESYHRGPDQPQHF. In DNA, the CDR3 is TGCGCCAGCAGTGAGTCTTACCACAGGGGGCCGGATCAGCCCCAGCATTTT.

This sequence joins TRBV6-5 and TRBJ1-3; D not certain. V lost 4 bases to trimming and J lost 2 bases, with 6 bases between them. Germline assignment: CDR1 MNHEY and CDR2 SVGAGI. The CDR3 loop spans 13 amino acids. The CDR3 DNA is TGTGCCAGCAGTTCGAGTGCTGGAAACACCATATATTTT. As protein: CASSSSAGNTIYF.

The chain employs TRBV25-1 and TRBJ2-7; 12 bases map to TRBD2. The CDR3 runs 14 residues. V lost 5 bases, J lost 5 bases, and 4 bases stayed unmatched. CDR1 is MGHDK and CDR2 is SYGVNS in the germline V gene. CDR3 residues: CASSSRLAGDEQYF. The CDR3 bases are TGTGCCAGCAGTTCGAGACTAGCGGGAGACGAGCAGTACTTC.

The chain has TRBV27 and TRBJ2-1; TRBD1 aligns across 7 bases. This CDR3 is 14 amino acids long. Trimming cost V 7 bases and J 4 bases; bases outside gene matches: 7. Looked up from germline, CDR1 is MNHEY and CDR2 is SMNVEV (reference sequence). The CDR3 DNA reads TGTGCCAGCACCCTGGACAGGTCGTACAATGAGCAGTTCTTC. As protein: CASTLDRSYNEQFF.

This clone came up once. V usage is TRBV18 and J usage is TRBJ2-7; no clear D gene. The CDR3 runs 16 residues. Germline V gene lookup returns CDR1 KGHSH and CDR2 LQKENI. V lost 0 bases and J 4 bases, leaving 16 bases between the germline ends. CDR3 loop: CASSPPPGATIYEQYF. The CDR3 DNA sequence: TGTGCCAGCTCACCACCCCCCGGTGCGACCATTTACGAGCAGTACTTC.

This clone was seen only a few times. The rearrangement joins TRBV7-2 to TRBJ1-2, with D unclear. V was trimmed by 1 base and J by 4 bases, leaving 13 bases between them. The CDR3 sequence is 15 residues long. Looked up from germline, CDR1 is SGHTA and CDR2 is FQGNSA. The CDR3 DNA reads as TGTGCCAGCAGCTTAGAAGGCTCCCTCGGCTATGGCTACACCTTC. This codes for CASSLEGSLGYGYTF.

This CDR3 reads CAWSVRGGGNTGELFF. As DNA, the CDR3 is TGTGCCTGGAGTGTACGGGGAGGTGGGAACACCGGGGAGCTGTTTTTT. V usage is TRBV30 and J usage is TRBJ2-2, with D maybe TRBD2 (6 bases). CDR3 size: 16 residues. CDR1 and CDR2 from the germline V gene are GTSNPN and SVGIG (reference sequence). V lost 0 bases to trimming and J lost 1 base, with 12 bases between them.

This chain links TRBV6-6 with TRBJ1-3; D is perhaps TRBD1 (5 bases). The CDR3 loop spans 14 amino acids. Deletions cut 7 bases from V and 4 bases from J, with 14 bases between. Germline V gene lookup returns CDR1 MNHNY and CDR2 SVGAGI (reference sequence). CDR3 coding DNA: TGTGCCAGCATGCGGGAGGGGTACGGAAACACCATATATTTT. Encoded protein: CASMREGYGNTIYF.

The V gene is TRBV15, the J gene TRBJ2-1; D is ambiguous. V lost 4 bases, J lost 8 bases, and 12 bases lay in between. The CDR3 sequence is 13 residues long. Germline CDR1 reads LNHNV; CDR2 reads YYDKDF (reference sequence). As DNA, the CDR3 is TGTGCCACCAGCAAGCCTAGAGCCGATGAGCAGTTCTTC. This codes for CATSKPRADEQFF.

J is TRBJ2-5 and V is TRBV30; 14 bases match TRBD2. The CDR3 is 15 residues long. Per the germline V gene, CDR1 is GTSNPN and CDR2 is SVGIG (reference sequence). V lost 8 bases and J lost 1; bases outside the gene matches: 6. The CDR3 loop reads CARTSGRPGQETQYF. CDR3 in DNA: TGTGCCCGGACTAGCGGGAGGCCAGGCCAAGAGACCCAGTACTTC.

The chain combines TRBV9 with TRBJ2-5, with no clear D. The germline gives CDR1 SGDLS, CDR2 YYNGEE. With 0 bases removed from V and 5 bases from J, the gap between germline ends came to 8 bases. The CDR3 consists of 13 residues. The chain's CDR3 is CASSVALVETQYF. DNA of the CDR3: TGTGCCAGCAGCGTAGCTCTTGTGGAGACCCAGTACTTC. Together with reference TRBV9 and TRBJ2-5, the CDR3 gives the full variable domain: DSGVTQTPKHLITATGQRVTLRCSPRSGDLSVYWYQQSLDQGLQFLIQYYNGEERAKGNILERFSAQQFPDLHSELNLSSLELGDSALYFCASSVALVETQYFGPGTRLLVL.

This clone has only a few counts. This chain joins TRBV30 and TRBJ1-1; a possible D gene is TRBD1 (6 bases). CDR1 and CDR2 (germline): GTSNPN, SVGIG (reference sequence). V shed 3 bases and J shed 0 bases, with 11 bases lying between them. CDR3 length: 14 amino acids. The CDR3 bases are TGTGCCTGGAGCCTGGGACACCTGAACACTGAAGCTTTCTTT. Translating it yields CAWSLGHLNTEAFF.

DNA for the CDR3: TGTGCCAGCAGTTTTACTAGCTACGGCGGGGAGCTGTTTTTT. Translating gives CASSFTSYGGELFF. This rearrangement joins TRBV2 to TRBJ2-2, with D possibly matching TRBD2 (6 bases). V was trimmed by 5 bases and J by 7 bases, leaving 14 bases between them. Germline-derived CDR1 and CDR2 are SNHLY and FYNNEI. The CDR3 runs to 14 residues.

This rearrangement joins TRBV4-1 to TRBJ1-3, with TRBD1 matching over 8 bases. J was trimmed by 13 bases and V by 0 bases; bases with no gene match: 2. Germline CDR1 is MGHRA and CDR2 is YSYEKL. This CDR3 is built from 12 residues. DNA of the CDR3: TGCGCCAGCAGCCAAGATCGGGACAGGATATATTTT. Translating it yields CASSQDRDRIYF.

The CDR3: CAWSVGGHTEAFF. CDR3 in DNA: TGTGCCTGGAGTGTCGGGGGTCATACTGAAGCTTTCTTT. The gene calls are TRBV30 and TRBJ1-1, with TRBD1 as a possible D gene (5 bases). Trimming cost V 0 bases and J 5 bases, with 10 bases left between them. CDR1 GTSNPN and CDR2 SVGIG come from the germline V gene (reference sequence). This CDR3 spans 13 amino acids.

The chain carries TRBV7-2 and TRBJ2-7; D is possibly TRBD2 (6 bases). Germline V gene sequence: CDR1 SGHTA, CDR2 FQGNSA. The V and J ends lost 5 bases and 2 bases respectively, with 16 bases between them. The CDR3 is made up of 15 amino acids. The DNA of the CDR3 is TGTGCCAGCAGCCAAGAAGCTAGCGAAACCTACGAGCAGTACTTC. Translation gives CASSQEASETYEQYF.

This clone has just one count. The chain couples TRBV9 to TRBJ1-5; D perhaps matches TRBD1 (6 bases). The CDR3 has 15 residues. CDR1 and CDR2 from the germline V gene are SGDLS and YYNGEE. V lost 2 bases and J 4 bases, leaving 13 bases between the germline ends. The CDR3 loop reads CASSVSLGANQPQHF. The CDR3 coding sequence is TGTGCCAGCAGCGTTAGTTTGGGGGCGAATCAGCCCCAGCATTTT.

A single count supports this clone. This chain links TRBV27 with TRBJ2-2, with D possibly TRBD1 on 6 matching bases. The V and J ends lost 5 bases and 6 bases respectively, with 16 bases between them. CDR3 size: 15 residues. Germline V gives CDR1 MNHEY, CDR2 SMNVEV (reference sequence). CDR3 region: CASSRGQFAPGELFF. The CDR3 DNA sequence: TGTGCCAGCAGTAGAGGACAGTTCGCACCCGGGGAGCTGTTTTTT.

The V and J genes are TRBV5-4 and TRBJ2-7; D is ambiguous. Germline CDR1 SGHNT, CDR2 YYREEE (reference sequence). CDR3 size: 13 residues. The V and J ends lost 0 bases and 3 bases respectively, with 7 bases between them. This CDR3 reads CASSLGIDYEQYF. DNA for the CDR3: TGTGCCAGCAGCTTGGGCATAGACTACGAGCAGTACTTC.

This chain connects TRBV5-1 to TRBJ2-5, with 13 bases identical to TRBD2. The CDR3 consists of 15 residues. J gave up 3 bases and V 4 bases, and 3 bases lay outside the gene matches. Germline loops: CDR1 SGHRS, CDR2 YFSETQ. CDR3 bases: TGCGCCAGCAGCATAGGGACTAGCGGGAAAGAGACCCAGTACTTC. It encodes CASSIGTSGKETQYF.

This chain connects TRBV9 to TRBJ2-1; a weak D match, TRBD2 (6 bases). Germline V gene sequence: CDR1 SGDLS, CDR2 YYNGEE. V was clipped by 2 bases and J by 9 bases, with 15 bases between them. The CDR3 covers 14 residues. CDR3 sequence: CASSVVPGVGEQFF. CDR3 nucleotide sequence: TGTGCCAGCAGCGTCGTCCCGGGAGTGGGTGAGCAGTTCTTC. Based on the CDR3 plus reference TRBV9 and TRBJ2-1, the full variable domain is DSGVTQTPKHLITATGQRVTLRCSPRSGDLSVYWYQQSLDQGLQFLIQYYNGEERAKGNILERFSAQQFPDLHSELNLSSLELGDSALYFCASSVVPGVGEQFFGPGTRLTVL.

The V call is TRBV18, the J call TRBJ2-7; TRBD1 might be the D (6 bases). Germline V lookup: CDR1 KGHSH, CDR2 LQKENI. V gave up 3 bases and J gave up 3 bases, with 18 bases separating them. The CDR3 is 16 amino acids. CDR3: CASSPLQGQVRYEQYF. CDR3 bases: TGTGCCAGCTCACCCCTTCAGGGGCAAGTTCGCTACGAGCAGTACTTC.

The V gene is TRBV5-6, the J gene TRBJ1-4; possible D gene TRBD1, 6 bases. V was trimmed by 3 bases and J by 7 bases, leaving 10 bases between them. Germline CDR1 reads SGHDT; CDR2 reads YYEEEE. The CDR3 sequence is 13 residues long. The CDR3 region has the DNA TGTGCCAGCAGCTGGGCAGGGGTTGAAAAACTGTTTTTT. Encoded protein: CASSWAGVEKLFF.

Note on this clone: The same CDR3 can be traced to other DNA sequences in this sample. This sequence joins TRBV2 and TRBJ2-1; 13 bases map to TRBD2. Per germline, CDR1 SNHLY and CDR2 FYNNEI. The CDR3 runs to 15 residues. The trim removed 6 bases at V and 2 bases at J, leaving 1 base unmatched. The CDR3 loop is CASRGLAGPYNEQFF. In DNA form, the CDR3 reads TGTGCCAGCAGGGGACTAGCGGGACCCTACAATGAGCAGTTCTTC.

This sequence joins TRBV5-1 and TRBJ2-1, with 8 positions matching TRBD2. V dropped 5 bases and J dropped 7; count of bases not matched to a gene: 8. Germline CDR1 and CDR2: SGHRS and YFSETQ. The CDR3 extends over 14 amino acids. The CDR3 bases are TGCGCCAGCAGTGGGACTAGGGGCCTGAATGAGCAGTTCTTC. Translating it yields CASSGTRGLNEQFF.

The CDR3 sequence is CASREGGGRYGYTF. CDR3 nucleotide sequence: TGTGCCAGCAGGGAAGGCGGGGGCCGCTATGGCTACACCTTC. The genes are TRBV5-4 and TRBJ1-2; D is possibly TRBD1 (6 bases). Trimming took 5 bases from V and 4 from J, leaving 15 bases between them. Looked up from germline, CDR1 is SGHNT and CDR2 is YYREEE (reference sequence). CDR3 length equals 14 residues.

The chain has TRBV30 and TRBJ2-1; the match to TRBD2 covers 11 bases. V shed 2 bases, J shed 3 bases, and the junction held 3 bases outside the gene matches. The CDR3 length is 15 residues. Per germline, CDR1 GTSNPN and CDR2 SVGIG (reference sequence). CDR3: CAWSSGTSGYNEQFF. The CDR3, as DNA: TGTGCCTGGAGTAGTGGGACTAGCGGCTACAATGAGCAGTTCTTC.